What follows are 5 T cell receptor beta chains derived from one specimen sequenced in a study of blood T cell repertoires in COVID-19. TCRdb's copy holds only in-frame clones and misses some; the assay was immunoSEQ multiplex PCR. The profile shows hundreds of thousands of clones, 88% of them singletons. The sequencing sample was made of peripheral blood. All receptors come from a woman younger than 45 with acute or convalescent COVID-19.

The chain carries TRBV18 and TRBJ2-3; 12 positions agree with TRBD1. V shed 4 bases and J 3 bases; nucleotides not matched to a gene: 17. From germline, CDR1 is KGHSH and CDR2 LQKENI. CDR3 length: 20 residues. The CDR3 is CASSRLFPGQGARSTDTQYF. The CDR3 DNA reads as TGTGCCAGCTCACGCCTATTCCCGGGACAGGGGGCGAGGAGTACAGATACGCAGTATTTT.

The chain has TRBV7-9 and TRBJ2-1, with 15 bases identical to TRBD2. This CDR3 region has 17 residues. Germline CDR1 is SEHNR and CDR2 is FQNEAQ (reference sequence). The V segment lost 1 base and the J segment 4 bases; nucleotides outside the gene matches: 2. The CDR3 DNA reads as TGTGCCAGCAGCTTAGGGACTAGCGGGAGGGTTTACAATGAGCAGTTCTTC. Translating it yields CASSLGTSGRVYNEQFF.

This chain uses TRBV6-2 or TRBV6-3 with TRBJ2-3; TRBD2 matches at 9 bases. Trimming removed 1 base from V and 1 base from J; junction bases left unmatched: 3. The CDR3 runs to 16 residues. Germline lookup yields CDR1 MNHEY and CDR2 SVGEGT. The CDR3 loop is CASSYYRTSGTDTQYF. CDR3 nucleotides: TGTGCCAGCAGTTACTATAGGACTAGCGGCACAGATACGCAGTATTTT.

The V gene is TRBV19, the J gene TRBJ2-7; possibly TRBD2 for D (6 bases). CDR3 size: 14 residues. Germline V gene sequence: CDR1 LNHDA, CDR2 SQIVND (reference sequence). V gave up 4 bases and J gave up 3 bases, with 13 bases separating them. The CDR3 DNA reads TGTGCCAGTAGTACCGGGGGAGGAGACTACGAGCAGTACTTC. As protein: CASSTGGGDYEQYF.

The sample holds one count of this clone. The chain employs TRBV7-2 and TRBJ2-1; D possibly corresponds to TRBD1 (5 bases). The germline V gene has CDR1 SGHTA and CDR2 FQGNSA. V lost 0 bases and J 3 bases, leaving 9 bases between the germline ends. The CDR3 spans 15 residues. CDR3 sequence: CASSLATRVYNEQFF. The DNA for the CDR3 is TGTGCCAGCAGCTTAGCTACCAGGGTCTACAATGAGCAGTTCTTC. The whole variable domain, remainder taken from reference TRBV7-2 and TRBJ2-1, is GAGVSQSPSNKVTEKGKDVELRCDPISGHTALYWYRQSLGQGLEFLIYFQGNSAPDKSGLPSDRFSAERTGGSVSTLTIQRTQQEDSAVYLCASSLATRVYNEQFFGPGTRLTVL.